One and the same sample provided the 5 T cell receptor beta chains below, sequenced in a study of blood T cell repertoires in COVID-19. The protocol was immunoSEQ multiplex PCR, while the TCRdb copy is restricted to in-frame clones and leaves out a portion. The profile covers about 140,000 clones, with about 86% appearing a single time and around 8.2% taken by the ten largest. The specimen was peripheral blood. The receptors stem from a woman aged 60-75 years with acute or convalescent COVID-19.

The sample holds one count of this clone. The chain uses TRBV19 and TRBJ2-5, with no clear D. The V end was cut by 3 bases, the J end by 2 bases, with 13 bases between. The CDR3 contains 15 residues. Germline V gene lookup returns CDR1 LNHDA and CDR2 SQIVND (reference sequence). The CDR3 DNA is TGTGCCAGTAGTATTTCCCCGGGTCCACAAGAGACCCAGTACTTC. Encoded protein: CASSISPGPQETQYF.

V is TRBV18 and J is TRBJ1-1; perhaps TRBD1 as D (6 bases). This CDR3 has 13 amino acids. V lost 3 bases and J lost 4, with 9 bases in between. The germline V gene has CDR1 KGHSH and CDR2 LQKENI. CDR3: CASSPTGSTEAFF. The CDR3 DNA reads TGTGCCAGCTCACCGACAGGAAGCACTGAAGCTTTCTTT. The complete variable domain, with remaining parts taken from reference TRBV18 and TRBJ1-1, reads NAGVMQNPRHLVRRRGQEARLRCSPMKGHSHVYWYRQLPEEGLKFMVYLQKENIIDESGMPKERFSAEFPKEGPSILRIQQVVRGDSAAYFCASSPTGSTEAFFGQGTRLTVV.

The CDR3 DNA reads TGTGCCAGTTCGGGAGAATTAACCCAGGCCAACACCGGGGAGCTGTTTTTT. Translating it yields CASSGELTQANTGELFF. The chain recombines TRBV19 with TRBJ2-2, with D possibly being TRBD2 (6 bases). The length of the CDR3 is 17 residues. Deletions cut 8 bases from V and 2 bases from J, with 21 bases between. Germline-derived CDR1 and CDR2 are LNHDA and SQIVND (reference sequence).

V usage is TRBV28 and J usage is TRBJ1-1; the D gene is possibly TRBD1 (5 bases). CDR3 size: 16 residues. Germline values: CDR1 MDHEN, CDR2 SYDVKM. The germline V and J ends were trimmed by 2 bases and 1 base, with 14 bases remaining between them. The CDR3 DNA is TGTGCCAGCAGTTTAGGAAGGAACAGGTGGAACACTGAAGCTTTCTTT. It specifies CASSLGRNRWNTEAFF.

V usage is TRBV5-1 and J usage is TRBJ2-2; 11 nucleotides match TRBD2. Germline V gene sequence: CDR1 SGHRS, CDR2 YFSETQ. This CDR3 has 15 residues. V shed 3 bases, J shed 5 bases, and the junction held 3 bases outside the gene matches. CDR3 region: CASSSGLAVTGELFF. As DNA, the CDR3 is TGCGCCAGCAGCTCGGGACTAGCGGTAACCGGGGAGCTGTTTTTT.